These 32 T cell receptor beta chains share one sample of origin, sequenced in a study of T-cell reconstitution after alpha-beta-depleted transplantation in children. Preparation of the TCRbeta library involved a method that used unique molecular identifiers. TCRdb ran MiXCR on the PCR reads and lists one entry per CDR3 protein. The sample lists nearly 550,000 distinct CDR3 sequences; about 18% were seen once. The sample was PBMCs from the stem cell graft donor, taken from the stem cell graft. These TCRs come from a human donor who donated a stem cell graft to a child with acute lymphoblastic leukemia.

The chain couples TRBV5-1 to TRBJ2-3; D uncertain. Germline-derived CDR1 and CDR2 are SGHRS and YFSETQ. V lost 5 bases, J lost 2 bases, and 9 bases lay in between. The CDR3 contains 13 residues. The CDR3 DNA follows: TGCGCCAGCAGTAATGGGGACACAGATACGCAGTATTTT. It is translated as CASSNGDTDTQYF.

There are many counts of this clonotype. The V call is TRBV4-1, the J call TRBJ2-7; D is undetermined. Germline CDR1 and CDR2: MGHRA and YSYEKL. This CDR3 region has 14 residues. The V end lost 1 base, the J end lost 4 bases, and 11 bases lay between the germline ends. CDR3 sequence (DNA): TGCGCCAGCAGCCAAGGCCCCTTGGGTTACGAGCAGTACTTC. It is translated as CASSQGPLGYEQYF.

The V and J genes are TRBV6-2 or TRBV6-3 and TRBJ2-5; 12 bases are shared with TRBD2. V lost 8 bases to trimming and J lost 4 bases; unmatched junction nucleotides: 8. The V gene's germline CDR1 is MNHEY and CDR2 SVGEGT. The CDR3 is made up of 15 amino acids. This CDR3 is CASWSGLAGTETQYF. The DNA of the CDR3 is TGTGCCAGCTGGTCGGGACTAGCGGGTACAGAGACCCAGTACTTC.

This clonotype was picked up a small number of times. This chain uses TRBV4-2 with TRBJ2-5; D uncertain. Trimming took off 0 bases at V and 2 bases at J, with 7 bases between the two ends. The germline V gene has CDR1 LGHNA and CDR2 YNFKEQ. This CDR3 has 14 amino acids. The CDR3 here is CASSQDVLQETQYF. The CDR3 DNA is TGTGCCAGCAGCCAAGATGTGCTGCAAGAGACCCAGTACTTC.

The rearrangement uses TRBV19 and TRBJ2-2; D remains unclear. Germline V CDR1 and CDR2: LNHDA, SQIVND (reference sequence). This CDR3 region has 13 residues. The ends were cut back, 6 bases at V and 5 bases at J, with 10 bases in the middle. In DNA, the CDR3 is TGTGCCAGTAGCCCCTTAGCTACCGGGGAGCTGTTTTTT. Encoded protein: CASSPLATGELFF.

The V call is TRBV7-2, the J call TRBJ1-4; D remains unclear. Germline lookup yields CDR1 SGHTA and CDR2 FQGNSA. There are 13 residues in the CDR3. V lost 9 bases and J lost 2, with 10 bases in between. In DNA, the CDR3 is TGTGCCAGTCGGCGTTCGACTAATGAAAAACTGTTTTTT. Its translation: CASRRSTNEKLFF. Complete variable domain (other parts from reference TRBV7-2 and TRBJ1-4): GAGVSQSPSNKVTEKGKDVELRCDPISGHTALYWYRQSLGQGLEFLIYFQGNSAPDKSGLPSDRFSAERTGGSVSTLTIQRTQQEDSAVYLCASRRSTNEKLFFGSGTQLSVL.

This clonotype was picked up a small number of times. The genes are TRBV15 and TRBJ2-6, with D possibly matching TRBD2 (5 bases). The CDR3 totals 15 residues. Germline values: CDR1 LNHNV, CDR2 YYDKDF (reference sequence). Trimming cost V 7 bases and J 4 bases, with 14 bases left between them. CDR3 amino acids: CATNQEEAGANVLTF. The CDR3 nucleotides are TGTGCCACCAACCAGGAGGAGGCCGGGGCCAACGTCCTGACTTTC.

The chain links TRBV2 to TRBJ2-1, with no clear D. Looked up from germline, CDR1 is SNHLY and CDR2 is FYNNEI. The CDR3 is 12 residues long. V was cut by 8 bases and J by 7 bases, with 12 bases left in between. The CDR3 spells CASLREGNEQFF. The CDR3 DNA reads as TGTGCCAGCCTCCGAGAAGGAAATGAGCAGTTCTTC.

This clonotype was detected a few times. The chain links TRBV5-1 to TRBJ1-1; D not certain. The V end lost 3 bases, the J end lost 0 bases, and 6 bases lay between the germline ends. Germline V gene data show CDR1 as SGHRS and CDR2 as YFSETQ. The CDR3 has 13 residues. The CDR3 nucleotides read TGCGCCAGCAGCTCGAATGTGAACACTGAAGCTTTCTTT. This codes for CASSSNVNTEAFF.

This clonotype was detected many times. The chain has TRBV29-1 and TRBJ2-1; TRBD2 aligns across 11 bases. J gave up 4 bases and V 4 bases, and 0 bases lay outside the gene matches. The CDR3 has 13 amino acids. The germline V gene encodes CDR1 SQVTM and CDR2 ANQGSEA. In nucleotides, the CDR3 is TGCAGCGTTGTAGCGGGAGGGTACAATGAGCAGTTCTTC. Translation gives CSVVAGGYNEQFF.

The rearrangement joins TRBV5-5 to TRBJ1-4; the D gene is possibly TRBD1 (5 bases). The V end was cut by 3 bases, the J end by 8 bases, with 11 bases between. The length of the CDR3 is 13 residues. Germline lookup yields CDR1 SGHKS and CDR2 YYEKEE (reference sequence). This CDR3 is CASSSDMKEKLFF. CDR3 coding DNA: TGTGCCAGCAGCTCGGACATGAAGGAAAAACTGTTTTTT.

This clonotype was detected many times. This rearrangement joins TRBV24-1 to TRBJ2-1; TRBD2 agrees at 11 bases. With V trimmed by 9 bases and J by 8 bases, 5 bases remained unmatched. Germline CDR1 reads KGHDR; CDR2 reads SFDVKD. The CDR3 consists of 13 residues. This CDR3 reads CATALAGAHEQFF. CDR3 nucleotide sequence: TGTGCCACCGCACTAGCGGGAGCCCATGAGCAGTTCTTC.

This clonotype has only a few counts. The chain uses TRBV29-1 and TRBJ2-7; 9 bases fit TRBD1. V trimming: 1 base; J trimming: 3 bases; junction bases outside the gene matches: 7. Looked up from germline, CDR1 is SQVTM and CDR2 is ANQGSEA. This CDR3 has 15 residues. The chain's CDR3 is CSVEVPGTGFYEQYF. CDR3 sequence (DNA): TGCAGCGTTGAAGTCCCCGGGACAGGGTTCTACGAGCAGTACTTC.

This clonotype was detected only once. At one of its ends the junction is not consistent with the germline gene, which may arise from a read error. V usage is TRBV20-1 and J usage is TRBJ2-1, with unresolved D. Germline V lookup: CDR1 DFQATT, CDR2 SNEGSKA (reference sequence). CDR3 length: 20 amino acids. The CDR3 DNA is TGCAGTGCTAGAGATGATGAGGCCGTTCGAATAATTTTCTCCTACAATCAGCAGTTCTTC. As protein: CSARDDEAVRIIFSYNQQFF.

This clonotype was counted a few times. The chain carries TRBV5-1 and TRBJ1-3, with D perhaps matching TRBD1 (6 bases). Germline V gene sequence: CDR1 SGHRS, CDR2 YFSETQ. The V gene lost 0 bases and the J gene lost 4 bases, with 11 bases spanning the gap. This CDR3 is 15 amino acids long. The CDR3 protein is CASSLEGGLGNTIYF. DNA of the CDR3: TGCGCCAGCAGCTTGGAGGGGGGGCTCGGAAACACCATATATTTT.

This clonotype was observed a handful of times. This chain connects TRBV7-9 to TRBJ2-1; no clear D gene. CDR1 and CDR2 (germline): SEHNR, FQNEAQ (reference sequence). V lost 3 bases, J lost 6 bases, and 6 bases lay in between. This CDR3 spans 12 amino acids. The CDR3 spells CASSFNINEQFF. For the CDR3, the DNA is TGTGCCAGCAGCTTTAACATCAATGAGCAGTTCTTC.

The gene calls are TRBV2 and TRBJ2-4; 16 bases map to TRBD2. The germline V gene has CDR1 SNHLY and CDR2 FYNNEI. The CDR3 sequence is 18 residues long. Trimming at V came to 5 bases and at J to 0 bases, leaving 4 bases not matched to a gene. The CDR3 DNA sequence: TGTGCCAGCAGTCCAGGGACTAGCGGGAGGGTAGCCAAAAACATTCAGTACTTC. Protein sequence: CASSPGTSGRVAKNIQYF.

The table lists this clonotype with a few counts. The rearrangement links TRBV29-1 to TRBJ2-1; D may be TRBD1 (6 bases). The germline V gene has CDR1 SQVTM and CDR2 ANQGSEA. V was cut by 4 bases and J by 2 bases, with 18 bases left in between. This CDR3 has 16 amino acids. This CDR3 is CSVGGRGPSAYNEQFF. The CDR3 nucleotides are TGCAGCGTTGGGGGCAGGGGACCCTCTGCCTACAATGAGCAGTTCTTC.

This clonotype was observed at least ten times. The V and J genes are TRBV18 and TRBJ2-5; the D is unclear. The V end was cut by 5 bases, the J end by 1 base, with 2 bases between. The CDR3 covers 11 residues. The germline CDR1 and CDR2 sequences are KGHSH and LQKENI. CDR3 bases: TGTGCCAGCTCAGCCCAAGAGACCCAGTACTTC. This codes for CASSAQETQYF.

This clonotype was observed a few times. DNA for the CDR3: TGCAGTGCCCCGGGACAGGACTCCTACGAGCAGTACTTC. Translating it yields CSAPGQDSYEQYF. The rearrangement links TRBV20-1 to TRBJ2-7; TRBD1 agrees at 8 bases. The CDR3 runs to 13 residues. Per germline, CDR1 DFQATT and CDR2 SNEGSKA (reference sequence). V trimming: 6 bases; J trimming: 0 bases; junction bases outside the gene matches: 4.

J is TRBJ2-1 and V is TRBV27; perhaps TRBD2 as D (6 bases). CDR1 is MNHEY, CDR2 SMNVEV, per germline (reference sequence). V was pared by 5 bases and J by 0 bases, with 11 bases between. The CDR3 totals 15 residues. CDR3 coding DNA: TGTGCCAGCAGTCGAACGGGGGTCTCCTACAATGAGCAGTTCTTC. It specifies CASSRTGVSYNEQFF.

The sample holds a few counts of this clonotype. CDR3 sequence (DNA): TGTGCCAGCAGCTTGGCCCTGTCCGGGTCGGAGACCCAGTACTTC. Residues: CASSLALSGSETQYF. The chain is built from TRBV5-6 and TRBJ2-5; D is undetermined. The CDR3 contains 15 residues. The V gene's germline CDR1 is SGHDT and CDR2 YYEEEE. Trimming cost V 0 bases and J 5 bases, with 14 bases left between them.

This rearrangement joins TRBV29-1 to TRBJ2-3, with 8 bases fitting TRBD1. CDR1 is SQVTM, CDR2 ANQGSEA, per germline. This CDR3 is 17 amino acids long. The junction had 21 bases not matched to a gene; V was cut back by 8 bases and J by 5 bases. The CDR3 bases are TGCAGCCGCCCAGGGACAGGACCGTCGAGGGCGGGAGATACGCAGTATTTT. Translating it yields CSRPGTGPSRAGDTQYF.

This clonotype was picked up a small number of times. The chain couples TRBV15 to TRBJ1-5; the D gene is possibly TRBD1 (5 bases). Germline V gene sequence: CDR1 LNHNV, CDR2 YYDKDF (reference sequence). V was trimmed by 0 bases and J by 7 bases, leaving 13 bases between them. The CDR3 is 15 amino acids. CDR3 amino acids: CATSRDSGHAQPQHF. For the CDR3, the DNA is TGTGCCACCAGCAGAGATTCAGGACACGCGCAGCCCCAGCATTTT. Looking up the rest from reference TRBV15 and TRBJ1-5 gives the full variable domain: DAMVIQNPRYQVTQFGKPVTLSCSQTLNHNVMYWYQQKSSQAPKLLFHYYDKDFNNEADTPDNFQSRRPNTSFCFLDIRSPGLGDTAMYLCATSRDSGHAQPQHFGDGTRLSIL.

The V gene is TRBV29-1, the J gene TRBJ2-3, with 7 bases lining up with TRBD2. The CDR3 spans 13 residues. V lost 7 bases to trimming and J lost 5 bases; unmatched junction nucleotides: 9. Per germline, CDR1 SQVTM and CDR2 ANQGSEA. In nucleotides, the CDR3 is TGCAGCGGGCAGCGGGAATTCGGAGATACGCAGTATTTT. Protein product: CSGQREFGDTQYF.

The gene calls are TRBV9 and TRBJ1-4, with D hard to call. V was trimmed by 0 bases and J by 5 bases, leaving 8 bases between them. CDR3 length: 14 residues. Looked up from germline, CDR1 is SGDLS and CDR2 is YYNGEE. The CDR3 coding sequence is TGTGCCAGCAGCGTAGGAGACGGGAATGAAAAACTGTTTTTT. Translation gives CASSVGDGNEKLFF.

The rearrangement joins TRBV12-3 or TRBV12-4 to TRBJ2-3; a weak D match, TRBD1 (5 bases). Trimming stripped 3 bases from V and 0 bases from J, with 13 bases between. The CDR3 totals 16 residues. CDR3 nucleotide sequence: TGTGCCAGCAGTTTTTCTCCGACAGTTAGCACAGATACGCAGTATTTT. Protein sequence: CASSFSPTVSTDTQYF.

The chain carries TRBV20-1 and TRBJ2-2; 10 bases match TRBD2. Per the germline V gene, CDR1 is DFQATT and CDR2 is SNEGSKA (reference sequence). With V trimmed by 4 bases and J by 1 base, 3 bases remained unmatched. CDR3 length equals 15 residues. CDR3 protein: CSANGLAVNTGELFF. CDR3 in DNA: TGCAGTGCTAATGGACTAGCGGTGAACACCGGGGAGCTGTTTTTT.

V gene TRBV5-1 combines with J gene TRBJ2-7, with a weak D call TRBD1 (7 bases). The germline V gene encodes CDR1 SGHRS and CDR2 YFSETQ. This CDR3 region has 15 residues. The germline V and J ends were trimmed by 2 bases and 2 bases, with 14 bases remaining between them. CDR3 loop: CASSLQGWEAYEQYF. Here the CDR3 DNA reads TGCGCCAGCAGCTTACAGGGGTGGGAGGCCTACGAGCAGTACTTC.

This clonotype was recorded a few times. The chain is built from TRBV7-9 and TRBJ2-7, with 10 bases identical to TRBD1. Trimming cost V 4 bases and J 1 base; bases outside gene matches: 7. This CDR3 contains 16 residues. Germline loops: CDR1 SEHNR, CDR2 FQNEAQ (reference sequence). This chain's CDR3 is CASSSIRTGGSYEQYF. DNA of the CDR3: TGTGCCAGCAGCTCGATACGGACAGGGGGATCCTACGAGCAGTACTTC.

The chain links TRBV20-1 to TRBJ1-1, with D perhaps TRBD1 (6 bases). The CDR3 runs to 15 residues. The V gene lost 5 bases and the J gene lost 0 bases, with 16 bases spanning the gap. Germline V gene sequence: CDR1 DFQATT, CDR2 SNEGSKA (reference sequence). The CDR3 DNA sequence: TGCAGTGCTCGTCAAACGGGGGGCTTGAACACTGAAGCTTTCTTT. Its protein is CSARQTGGLNTEAFF.

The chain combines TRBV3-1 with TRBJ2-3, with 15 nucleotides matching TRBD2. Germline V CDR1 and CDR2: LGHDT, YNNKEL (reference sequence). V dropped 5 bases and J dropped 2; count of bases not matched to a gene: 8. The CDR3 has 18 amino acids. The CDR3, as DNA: TGTGCCAGCAGCTCGGGGACTAGCGGGAGGTTGGTCACAGATACGCAGTATTTT. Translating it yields CASSSGTSGRLVTDTQYF.